Here is one T cell receptor beta chain with its context. Antigen specificity is unknown. These data are taken from a study of cytomegalovirus exposure and HLA in healthy donors. Study-wide points: According to the study, 160 or so TCR beta chains were cytomegalovirus-associated. CMV antigen specificity was confirmed in vitro for three CMV-associated chains. Within the roughly 120 validation repertoires, first-cohort TCR clusters tended to co-occur, according to a later analysis.

Trimming removed 1 base at V and 5 bases at J, with 15 bases between. This CDR3 has 15 amino acids. Germline CDR1 is SGHVS and CDR2 is FQNEAQ. Data came from immunoSEQ multiplex PCR; TCRdb stores just in-frame clones and leaves some out. This table has approximately 260,000 clones, around 88% appearing once. Sequencing was performed on PBMCs. The rearrangement uses TRBV7-8 and TRBJ2-7; a possible D gene is TRBD1 (6 bases). The sequence was obtained from a woman aged 25 to 39 in good health and CMV-seropositive. The CDR3 reads CASSLEFRGQHEQYF. CDR3 coding DNA: TGTGCCAGCAGCTTAGAGTTCAGGGGTCAACACGAGCAGTACTTC. Combining the CDR3 with reference TRBV7-8 and TRBJ2-7 gives the whole variable domain GAGVSQSPRYKVAKRGQDVALRCDPISGHVSLFWYQQALGQGPEFLTYFQNEAQLDKSGLPSDRFFAERPEGSVSTLKIQRTQQEDSAVYLCASSLEFRGQHEQYFGPGTRLTVT.